Listed below are T cell receptor beta chains from one sample, sequenced in a study of blood T cell repertoires in COVID-19. Libraries were prepared by immunoSEQ multiplex PCR; TCRdb keeps only in-frame clonotypes and omits some of them. The sample holds 390,000 or so clones, about four fifths seen once. The sample taken for sequencing was PBMCs or T cells enriched from blood (not recorded which). The source of these receptors is a woman in her fifties or sixties who had recovered from COVID-19. Both conserved end residues are part of each CDR3. Fields, in order: clone size, J gene, D gene, V gene, CDR3 DNA, CDR3 protein. A D gene is named only where the DNA matches it firmly. Clone sizes are given selectively: once, few, many, or a class where the clone is expanded.

size: .
J: TRBJ2-4
D: .
V: TRBV15
DNA: TGTGCCACCAGCAGAGATCGGGGGACAGACCCCGGGTACTTC
CDR3: CATSRDRGTDPGYF

size: .
J: TRBJ1-6
D: TRBD1
V: TRBV5-4
DNA: TGTGCCAGCAGCCCGGGACAGTCGGCAATCGGTTCACCCCTCCACTTT
CDR3: CASSPGQSAIGSPLHF

size: .
J: TRBJ1-5
D: .
V: TRBV6-2/TRBV6-3
DNA: TGTGCCAGCAGCGTGACAGCCGGCAATCAGCCCCAGCATTTT
CDR3: CASSVTAGNQPQHF

size: .
J: TRBJ2-1
D: .
V: TRBV5-4
DNA: TGTGCCAGCAGCCCCGGACACTCCAGCCCAGAGCAGTTCTTC
CDR3: CASSPGHSSPEQFF

size: .
J: TRBJ2-1
D: .
V: TRBV13
DNA: TGTGCCAGCAGCTCGAAGGAACAATCGGGATCTGTGCAGTTCTTC
CDR3: CASSSKEQSGSVQFF

size: .
J: TRBJ1-1
D: .
V: TRBV11-1
DNA: TGTGCCAGCAGCTTAGAAGGATCCAGGGCCACTGAAGCTTTCTTT
CDR3: CASSLEGSRATEAFF

size: .
J: TRBJ2-1
D: .
V: TRBV11-3
DNA: TGTGCCAGCAGTACAGGGACTATTAGCTCCTACAATGAGCAGTTCTTC
CDR3: CASSTGTISSYNEQFF

size: .
J: TRBJ2-1
D: TRBD1
V: TRBV5-1
DNA: TGCGCCAGCAGCTCGGGACAGGGGGCGGGTATGGGCTACAATGAGCAGTTCTTC
CDR3: CASSSGQGAGMGYNEQFF

size: few
J: TRBJ1-1
D: .
V: TRBV19
DNA: TGTGCCAGTAGTGGCCGAACACTGAACACTGAAGCTTTCTTT
CDR3: CASSGRTLNTEAFF

size: .
J: TRBJ1-3
D: .
V: TRBV5-1
DNA: TGCGCCAGCAGCTTGGGTGGCCCCCGGAGAGGAAACACCATATATTTT
CDR3: CASSLGGPRRGNTIYF

size: .
J: TRBJ2-5
D: TRBD2
V: TRBV11-2
DNA: TGTGCCAGCAGCTACCCCGGGACTAGCGGGGCCTCTGGGGAGACCCAGTACTTC
CDR3: CASSYPGTSGASGETQYF

size: .
J: TRBJ2-1
D: .
V: TRBV19
DNA: TGTGCCAGTAGTGCGGGACAGCTTGAGCAGTTCTTC
CDR3: CASSAGQLEQFF

size: .
J: TRBJ2-3
D: TRBD1
V: TRBV7-2
DNA: TGTGCCAGCAGCCCACAACCGGGGACAGGGGTCGCAGATACGCAGTATTTT
CDR3: CASSPQPGTGVADTQYF

size: few
J: TRBJ2-1
D: .
V: TRBV12-3/TRBV12-4
DNA: TGTGCCAGCAGTCTTAGCGTCAATGAGCAGTTCTTC
CDR3: CASSLSVNEQFF